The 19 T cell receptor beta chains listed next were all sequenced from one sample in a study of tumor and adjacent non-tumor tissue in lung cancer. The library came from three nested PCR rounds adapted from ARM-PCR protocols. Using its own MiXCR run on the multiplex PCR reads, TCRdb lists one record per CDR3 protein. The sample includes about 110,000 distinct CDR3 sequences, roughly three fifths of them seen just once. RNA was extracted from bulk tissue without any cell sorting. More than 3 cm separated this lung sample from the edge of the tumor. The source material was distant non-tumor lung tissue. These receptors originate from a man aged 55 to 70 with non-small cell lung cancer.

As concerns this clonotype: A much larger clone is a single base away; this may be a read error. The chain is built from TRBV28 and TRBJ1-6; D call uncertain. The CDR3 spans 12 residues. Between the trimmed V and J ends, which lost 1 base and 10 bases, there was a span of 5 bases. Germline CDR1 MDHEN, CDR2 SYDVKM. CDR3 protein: CASSLFVSPLHF. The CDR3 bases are TGTGCCAGCAGTTTATTCGTGTCACCCCTCCACTTT.

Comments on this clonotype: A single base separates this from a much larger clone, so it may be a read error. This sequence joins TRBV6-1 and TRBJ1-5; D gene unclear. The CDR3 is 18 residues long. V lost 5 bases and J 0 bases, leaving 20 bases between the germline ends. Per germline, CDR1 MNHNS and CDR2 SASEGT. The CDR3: CASSQNPRRGYSNQPQHF. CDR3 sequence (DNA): TGTGCCAGCAGTCAAAACCCTAGACGGGGATATAGCAATCAGCCCCAGCATTTT.

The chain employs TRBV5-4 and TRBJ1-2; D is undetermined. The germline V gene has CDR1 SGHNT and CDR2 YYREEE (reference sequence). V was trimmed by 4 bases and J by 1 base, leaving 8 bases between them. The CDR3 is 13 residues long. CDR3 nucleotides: TGTGCCAGCAGCAGGATGTTTAACTATGGCTACACCTTC. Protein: CASSRMFNYGYTF. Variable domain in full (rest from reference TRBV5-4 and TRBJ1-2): ETGVTQSPTHLIKTRGQQVTLRCSSQSGHNTVSWYQQALGQGPQFIFQYYREEENGRGNFPPRFSGLQFPNYSSELNVNALELDDSALYLCASSRMFNYGYTFGSGTRLTVV.

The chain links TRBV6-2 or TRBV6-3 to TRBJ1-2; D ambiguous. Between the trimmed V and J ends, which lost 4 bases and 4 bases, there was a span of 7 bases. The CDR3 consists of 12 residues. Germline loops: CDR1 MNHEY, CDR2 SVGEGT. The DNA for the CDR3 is TGTGCCAGCAGTTCCGGGGTCTATGGCTACACCTTC. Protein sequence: CASSSGVYGYTF.

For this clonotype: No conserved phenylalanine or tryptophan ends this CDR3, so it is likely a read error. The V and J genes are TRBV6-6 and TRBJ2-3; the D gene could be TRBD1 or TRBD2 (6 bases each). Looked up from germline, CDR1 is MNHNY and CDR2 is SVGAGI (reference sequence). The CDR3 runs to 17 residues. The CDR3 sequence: CAISYREDSSYADTQYL. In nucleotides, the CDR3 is TGTGCCATCAGTTACAGGGAGGACAGTTCCTACGCAGATACGCAGTATCTT.

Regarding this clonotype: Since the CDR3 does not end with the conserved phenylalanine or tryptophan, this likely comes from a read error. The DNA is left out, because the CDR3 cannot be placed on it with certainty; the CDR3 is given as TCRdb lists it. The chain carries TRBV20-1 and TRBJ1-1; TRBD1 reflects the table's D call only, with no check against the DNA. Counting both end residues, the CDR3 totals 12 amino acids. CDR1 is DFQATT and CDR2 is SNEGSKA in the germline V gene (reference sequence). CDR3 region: CSARQADREALS.

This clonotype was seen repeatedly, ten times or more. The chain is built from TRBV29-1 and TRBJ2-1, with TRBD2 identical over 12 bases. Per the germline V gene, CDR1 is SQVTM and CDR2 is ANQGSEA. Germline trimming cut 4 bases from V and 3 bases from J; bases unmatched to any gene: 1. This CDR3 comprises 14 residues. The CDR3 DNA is TGCAGCGTTGGACTAGCGGGAGTCTACAATGAGCAGTTCTTC. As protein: CSVGLAGVYNEQFF.

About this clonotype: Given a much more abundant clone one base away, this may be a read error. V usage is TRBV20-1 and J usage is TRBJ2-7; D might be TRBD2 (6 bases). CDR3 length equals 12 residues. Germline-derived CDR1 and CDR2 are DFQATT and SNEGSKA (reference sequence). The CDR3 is CSAKRDFYEHYF. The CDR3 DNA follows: TGCAGTGCTAAAAGGGACTTCTACGAGCACTACTTC.

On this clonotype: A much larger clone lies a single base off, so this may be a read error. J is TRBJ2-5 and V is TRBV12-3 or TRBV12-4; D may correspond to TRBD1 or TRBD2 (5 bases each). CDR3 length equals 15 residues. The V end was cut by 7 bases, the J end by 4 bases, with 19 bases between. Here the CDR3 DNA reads TGTGCCAGCAAACTCGACTTGGGGACGGGAGAGACCCAGTACTTC. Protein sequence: CASKLDLGTGETQYF.

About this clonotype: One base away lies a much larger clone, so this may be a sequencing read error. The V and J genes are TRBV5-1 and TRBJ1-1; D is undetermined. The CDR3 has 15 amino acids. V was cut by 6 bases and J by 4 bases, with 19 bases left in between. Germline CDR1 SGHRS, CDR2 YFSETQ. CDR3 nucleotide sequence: TGCGCCAGCAACCCCGGCGGCATGGTGATCACTGAAGCTTTCTTT. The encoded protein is CASNPGGMVITEAFF.

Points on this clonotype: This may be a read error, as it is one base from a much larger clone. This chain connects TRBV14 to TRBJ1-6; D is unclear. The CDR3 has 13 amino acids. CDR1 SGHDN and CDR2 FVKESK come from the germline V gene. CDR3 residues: CAISPYGNSPLHF. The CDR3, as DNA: TGTGCCATCAGCCCGTACGGTAATTCACCCCTCCACTTT.

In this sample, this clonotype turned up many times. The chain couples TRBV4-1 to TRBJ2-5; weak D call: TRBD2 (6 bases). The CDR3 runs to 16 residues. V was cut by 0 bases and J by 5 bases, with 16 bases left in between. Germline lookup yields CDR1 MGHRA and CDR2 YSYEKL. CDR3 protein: CASSQEASTSGETQYF. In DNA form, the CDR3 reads TGCGCCAGCAGCCAAGAAGCCTCGACTAGTGGGGAGACCCAGTACTTC.

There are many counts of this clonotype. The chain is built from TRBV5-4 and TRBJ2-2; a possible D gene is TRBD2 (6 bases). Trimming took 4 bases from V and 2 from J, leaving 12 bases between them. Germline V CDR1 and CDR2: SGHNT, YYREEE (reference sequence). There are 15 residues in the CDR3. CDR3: CASSLGSLNTGELFF. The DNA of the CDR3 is TGTGCCAGCAGCCTCGGGAGTCTAAACACCGGGGAGCTGTTTTTT.

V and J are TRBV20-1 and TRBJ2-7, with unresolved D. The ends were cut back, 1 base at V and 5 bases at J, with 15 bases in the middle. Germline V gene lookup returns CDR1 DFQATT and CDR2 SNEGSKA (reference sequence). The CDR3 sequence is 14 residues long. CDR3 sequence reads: CSARGKGWSDEQYF. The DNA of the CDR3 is TGCAGTGCTAGAGGCAAGGGTTGGTCCGACGAGCAGTACTTC.

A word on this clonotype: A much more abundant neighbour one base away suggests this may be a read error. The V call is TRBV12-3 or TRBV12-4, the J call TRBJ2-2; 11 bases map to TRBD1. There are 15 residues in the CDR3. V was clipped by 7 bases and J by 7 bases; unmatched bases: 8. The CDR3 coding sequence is TGTGCCAGCACTCCGGGACAGGGGGAAGGCGGGGAGCTGTTTTTT. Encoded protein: CASTPGQGEGGELFF.

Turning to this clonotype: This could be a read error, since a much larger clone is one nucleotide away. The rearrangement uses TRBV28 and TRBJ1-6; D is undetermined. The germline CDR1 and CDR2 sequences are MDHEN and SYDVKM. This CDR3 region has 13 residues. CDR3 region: CASSPRGFSRLHF. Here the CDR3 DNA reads TGTGCCAGCAGTCCCCGCGGCTTTTCACGCCTCCACTTT. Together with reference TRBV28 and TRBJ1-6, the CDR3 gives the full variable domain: DVKVTQSSRYLVKRTGEKVFLECVQDMDHENMFWYRQDPGLGLRLIYFSYDVKMKEKGDIPEGYSVSREKKERFSLILESASTNQTSMYLCASSPRGFSRLHFGNGTRLTVT.

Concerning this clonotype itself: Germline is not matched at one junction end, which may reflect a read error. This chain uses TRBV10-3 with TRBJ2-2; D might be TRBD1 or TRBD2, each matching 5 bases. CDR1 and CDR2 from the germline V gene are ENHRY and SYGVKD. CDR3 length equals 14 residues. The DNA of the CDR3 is TGTGCCATCAGAAGAGGCAGGGAGTACGGGGAGCTGTTCTTT. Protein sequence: CAIRRGREYGELFF.

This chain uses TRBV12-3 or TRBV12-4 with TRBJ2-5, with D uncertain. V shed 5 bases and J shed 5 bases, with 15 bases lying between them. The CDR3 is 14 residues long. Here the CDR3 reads CASSPLDNMETQYF. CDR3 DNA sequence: TGTGCCAGCAGTCCGTTGGATAATATGGAGACCCAGTACTTC.

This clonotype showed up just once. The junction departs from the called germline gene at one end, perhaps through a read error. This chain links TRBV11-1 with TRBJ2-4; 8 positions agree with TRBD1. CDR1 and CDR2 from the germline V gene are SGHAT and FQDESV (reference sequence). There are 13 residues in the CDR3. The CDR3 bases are TGTACCAGCAGCTTGGCAGGGGGCAACATTCAGTATTTC. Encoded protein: CTSSLAGGNIQYF.